This T cell receptor (beta chain) was sequenced during a study of control samples from healthy donors and cancer patients (dated by TCRdb to 2018 to 2020). CDR1 and CDR2 were assigned from the germline V gene as SGHTA and FQGNSA. V gives up 0 bases and J gives up 4 bases, and the segment between their germline ends measures 4 bases. The CDR3 holds 13 amino acids from the cysteine to the phenylalanine. The CDR3 DNA has 39 bases and is translated from base 1. The method behind the library was the immunoSEQ multiplex PCR assay. TCRdb re-hosts the immuneACCESS table, in-frame sequences only. Its copies lack some clones; in the studies checked, an unresolved V gene accounts for under half of them, and the cause for the rest is not known. This sample gives about 150,000 clones in total; roughly 94% of them show up just once. The ten largest clones represent approximately 6% of the sample. Concerning this clone: What this receptor recognizes is not known. No base quality values were provided; no much bigger clone lies one nucleotide off.

The sequence was collected from a man between 35 and 55 years old in good health. Recombination linked TRBV7-2 to TRBJ2-1; a confident D gene designation cannot be given. Sequenced material: blood. The DNA sequence is TGTGCCAGCAGCTTAGCCAGGTACAATGAGCAGTTCTTC. This translates into CASSLARYNEQFF.